Below are 8 T cell receptor beta chains sequenced from a single sample in a study of blood T cell repertoires in COVID-19. Measured with immunoSEQ multiplex PCR; TCRdb has only the in-frame clones, and not every one. The table lists around 49,000 clones, around 82% of them singletons. The sample comprised peripheral blood. Receptors were obtained from a woman aged 60-75 years with acute or convalescent COVID-19.

The rearrangement uses TRBV30 and TRBJ1-5; no clear D. Germline V gives CDR1 GTSNPN, CDR2 SVGIG (reference sequence). Trimming pared 0 bases from V and 11 bases from J, leaving 17 bases between. The length of the CDR3 is 14 residues. In nucleotides, the CDR3 is TGTGCCTGGAGTGTGGACTCCGGGCAATCAGCCCAGCATTTT. Amino acids: CAWSVDSGQSAQHF.

This chain links TRBV30 with TRBJ1-4; no reliable D call. From germline, CDR1 is GTSNPN and CDR2 SVGIG (reference sequence). This CDR3 comprises 11 residues. The V and J ends lost 2 bases and 8 bases respectively, with 6 bases between them. CDR3 loop: CAWSTGEKLFF. In DNA, the CDR3 is TGTGCCTGGAGTACGGGGGAAAAACTGTTTTTT.

This chain joins TRBV15 and TRBJ2-5; the match to TRBD1 covers 8 bases. The junction had 5 bases not matched to a gene; V was cut back by 0 bases and J by 5 bases. Germline V CDR1 and CDR2: LNHNV, YYDKDF (reference sequence). The CDR3 loop spans 15 amino acids. CDR3 sequence (DNA): TGTGCCACCAGCAGAGATGGTCGGACAGGGGAGACCCAGTACTTC. It yields the protein CATSRDGRTGETQYF.

The V gene is TRBV28, the J gene TRBJ1-6; possibly TRBD1 for D (5 bases). V shed 6 bases and J shed 10 bases, with 16 bases lying between them. The CDR3 length is 14 residues. Germline V gene lookup returns CDR1 MDHEN and CDR2 SYDVKM. The CDR3 region is CASSPRGVESPLHF. The CDR3 DNA sequence: TGTGCCAGCAGCCCCCGGGGGGTGGAATCACCCCTCCACTTT.

V and J are TRBV2 and TRBJ2-1, with TRBD1 matching over 8 bases. Per the germline V gene, CDR1 is SNHLY and CDR2 is FYNNEI. V shed 3 bases and J 6 bases; nucleotides not matched to a gene: 7. The CDR3 runs 15 residues. The CDR3 loop is CASSDQGAGSNEQFF. The CDR3 DNA follows: TGTGCCAGCAGTGACCAGGGGGCTGGGTCCAATGAGCAGTTCTTC.

This chain links TRBV5-5 with TRBJ1-2, with D unresolved. The CDR3 sequence is 15 residues long. Germline V gives CDR1 SGHKS, CDR2 YYEKEE (reference sequence). V was cut by 4 bases and J by 1 base, with 14 bases left in between. The CDR3, as DNA: TGTGCCAGCAGCCCCCCCGGTGGTTTTAACTATGGCTACACCTTC. This encodes CASSPPGGFNYGYTF.

The CDR3 here is CASSRTGENEQFF. The CDR3 DNA follows: TGTGCCAGCAGCCGAACAGGGGAGAATGAGCAGTTCTTC. The gene calls are TRBV7-3 and TRBJ2-1; 7 bases match TRBD1. J was trimmed by 7 bases and V by 5 bases; bases with no gene match: 5. The V gene's germline CDR1 is SGHTA and CDR2 FQGTGA. This CDR3 region has 13 residues.

This chain links TRBV29-1 with TRBJ1-1, with D unclear. V dropped 6 bases and J dropped 3 bases, with 14 bases sitting between them. Germline-derived CDR1 and CDR2 are SQVTM and ANQGSEA. This CDR3 is 13 amino acids long. The CDR3 is CSVASSPDTEAFF. The CDR3 DNA sequence: TGCAGCGTCGCTTCCTCCCCGGACACTGAAGCTTTCTTT.